The next 24 T cell receptor beta chains were all read from a single sample in a study of cytotoxic CD8 clonotypes in ibrutinib-treated CLL. Repertoires were generated with immunoSEQ multiplex PCR, while TCRdb's copy carries only in-frame clones and drops some. The sample includes about 160,000 clones, around 80% of them seen just once. Here the sequenced sample was PBMCs, taken after 24 months of ibrutinib treatment. These receptors were collected from a human donor with chronic lymphocytic leukemia.

CDR3 sequence reads: CASSQADRGRGNTEAFF. In nucleotides, the CDR3 is TGTGCCAGCAGCCAGGCGGACAGGGGGCGGGGGAACACTGAAGCTTTCTTT. The rearrangement joins TRBV4-2 to TRBJ1-1; 11 nucleotides match TRBD1. The J segment lost 1 base and the V segment lost 3 bases, leaving 7 bases of the junction unmatched. The germline CDR1 and CDR2 sequences are LGHNA and YNFKEQ. The CDR3 runs to 17 residues.

This sequence joins TRBV6-5 and TRBJ2-7; a weak D match, TRBD1 (6 bases). Germline V gene lookup returns CDR1 MNHEY and CDR2 SVGAGI. The CDR3 is made up of 13 amino acids. Trimming removed 6 bases from V and 4 bases from J, with 13 bases in between. The CDR3, as DNA: TGTGCCAGCAGACCGGGACATCTGTACGAGCAGTACTTC. Translating it yields CASRPGHLYEQYF.

This rearrangement joins TRBV6-4 to TRBJ1-6, with 10 nucleotides matching TRBD1. The junction had 6 bases not matched to a gene; V was cut back by 6 bases and J by 4 bases. Germline CDR1 is MRHNA and CDR2 is SNTAGT. The CDR3 consists of 16 residues. CDR3 nucleotide sequence: TGTGCCAGCAGGGACCGGGACAGGGGTTATAATTCACCCCTCCACTTT. Translating it yields CASRDRDRGYNSPLHF.

The V and J genes are TRBV6-5 and TRBJ2-7; maybe TRBD2 (5 bases). Germline V gene lookup returns CDR1 MNHEY and CDR2 SVGAGI. V was trimmed by 0 bases and J by 4 bases, leaving 13 bases between them. The CDR3 runs 15 residues. The CDR3 spells CASSYSFGPGYEQYF. In nucleotides, the CDR3 is TGTGCCAGCAGTTACTCGTTTGGGCCGGGGTACGAGCAGTACTTC.

V usage is TRBV19 and J usage is TRBJ2-3; D unclear. This CDR3 is 15 amino acids long. Germline V gene data show CDR1 as LNHDA and CDR2 as SQIVND (reference sequence). V was trimmed by 7 bases and J by 0 bases, leaving 14 bases between them. CDR3 region: CASTRTGLSTDTQYF. In nucleotides, the CDR3 is TGTGCCAGTACACGGACCGGCCTTAGCACAGATACGCAGTATTTT.

The CDR3 region is CASSARWGGTEQFF. The CDR3 DNA follows: TGTGCCAGCAGCGCCCGGTGGGGGGGCACTGAGCAGTTCTTC. The rearrangement joins TRBV9 to TRBJ2-1; possible D gene TRBD2, 7 bases. V was clipped by 3 bases and J by 9 bases, with 16 bases between them. In germline, CDR1 is SGDLS, CDR2 YYNGEE. The CDR3 extends over 14 amino acids.

In nucleotides, the CDR3 is TGCGCCAGCAGGGGACAGGGGGGGACCTACGAGCAGTACTTC. It translates to CASRGQGGTYEQYF. V gene TRBV4-1 combines with J gene TRBJ2-7, with 11 bases identical to TRBD1. CDR1 is MGHRA, CDR2 YSYEKL, per germline. The CDR3 has 14 residues. J was trimmed by 2 bases and V by 6 bases; bases with no gene match: 3.

This rearrangement joins TRBV4-3 to TRBJ2-1, with 8 bases identical to TRBD2. Trimming at V came to 0 bases and at J to 7 bases, leaving 11 bases not matched to a gene. The CDR3 is made up of 17 amino acids. CDR1 and CDR2 from the germline V gene are LGHNA and YSLEER. CDR3 amino acids: CASSQEFGLAGVNEQFF. CDR3 DNA sequence: TGCGCCAGCAGCCAAGAGTTCGGACTAGCTGGTGTTAATGAGCAGTTCTTC.

The chain uses TRBV9 and TRBJ2-5; D gene ambiguous. The CDR3 spans 15 residues. Germline-derived CDR1 and CDR2 are SGDLS and YYNGEE. The V gene lost 3 bases and the J gene lost 5 bases, with 17 bases spanning the gap. CDR3 in amino acids: CASSAAGRPEETQYF. The CDR3 DNA follows: TGTGCCAGCAGCGCCGCCGGGCGACCGGAGGAGACCCAGTACTTC.

The chain has TRBV6-4 and TRBJ1-1; D perhaps matches TRBD1 (6 bases). CDR3 length: 17 residues. From germline, CDR1 is MRHNA and CDR2 SNTAGT. Trimming pared 0 bases from V and 3 bases from J, leaving 17 bases between. For the CDR3, the DNA is TGTGCCAGCAGTGACTCGACACACAGGGAGGTAGACACTGAAGCTTTCTTT. This sequence encodes CASSDSTHREVDTEAFF.

The gene calls are TRBV19 and TRBJ1-2; 7 bases align to TRBD1. CDR1 is LNHDA, CDR2 SQIVND, per germline (reference sequence). This CDR3 has 14 amino acids. V lost 5 bases, J lost 6 bases, and 9 bases stayed unmatched. CDR3 in DNA: TGTGCCAGTAGTCGCCCTCGACAGGGCGATGGCTACACCTTC. Protein: CASSRPRQGDGYTF.

For the CDR3, the DNA is TGTGCCAGCAGCTTAGTTTGGTCGGCCAGCGGGAGGGGGGAGACCCAGTACTTC. Protein: CASSLVWSASGRGETQYF. The chain combines TRBV7-6 with TRBJ2-5, with 10 bases matching TRBD2. J lost 5 bases, V lost 1 base, and 13 bases had no gene match. The CDR3 runs to 18 residues. CDR1 is SGHVS, CDR2 FNYEAQ, per germline.

This sequence joins TRBV21-1 and TRBJ1-3. TRBV21-1 is termed a pseudogene. The CDR3 consists of 12 residues. The CDR3 is CASSKAKNTIYF. The CDR3 DNA is TGTGCCAGCAGCAAAGCGAAAAACACCATATATTTT.

The chain links TRBV19 to TRBJ2-1, with a weak D call TRBD2 (5 bases). Germline loops: CDR1 LNHDA, CDR2 SQIVND (reference sequence). V was pared by 0 bases and J by 6 bases, with 6 bases between. This CDR3 comprises 13 residues. The CDR3 nucleotides are TGTGCCAGTAGTATAGACCTAGCCAATGAGCAGTTCTTC. Amino acids: CASSIDLANEQFF.

This chain uses TRBV11-1 with TRBJ2-3; a possible D gene is TRBD2 (5 bases). CDR3 length: 14 residues. V was shortened by 5 bases and J by 4 bases, with 13 bases between the two germline ends. CDR1 SGHAT and CDR2 FQDESV come from the germline V gene (reference sequence). The CDR3 DNA reads as TGTGCCAGCAGCCCGGATGGGAGAGCAGATACGCAGTATTTT. Translated, it gives CASSPDGRADTQYF. Complete variable domain (other parts from reference TRBV11-1 and TRBJ2-3): EAEVAQSPRYKITEKSQAVAFWCDPISGHATLYWYRQILGQGPELLVQFQDESVVDDSQLPKDRFSAERLKGVDSTLKIQPAELGDSAMYLCASSPDGRADTQYFGPGTRLTVL.

There are a few counts of this clone. The rearrangement links TRBV5-4 to TRBJ2-1; 8 bases line up with TRBD2. The CDR3 spans 16 residues. The J segment lost 0 bases and the V segment lost 1 base, leaving 3 bases of the junction unmatched. The germline V gene encodes CDR1 SGHNT and CDR2 YYREEE (reference sequence). CDR3 residues: CASSLKSGSSYNEQFF. In DNA form, the CDR3 reads TGTGCCAGCAGCTTGAAAAGCGGGAGCTCCTACAATGAGCAGTTCTTC.

The chain couples TRBV4-1 to TRBJ2-1; 11 bases map to TRBD2. The germline V gene encodes CDR1 MGHRA and CDR2 YSYEKL. Losses at the gene ends were 0 bases for V and 11 bases for J; bases not matched to a gene: 9. This CDR3 is 16 amino acids long. CDR3 region: CASSQDLAGGLDKQFF. CDR3 DNA: TGCGCCAGCAGCCAAGACCTAGCGGGGGGACTAGATAAGCAGTTCTTC.

The chain couples TRBV9 to TRBJ1-4; TRBD1 matches 11 bases. Trimming took 3 bases from V and 8 from J; bases not matched to a gene: 9. CDR1 SGDLS and CDR2 YYNGEE come from the germline V gene. The length of the CDR3 is 16 residues. CDR3 coding DNA: TGTGCCAGCAGCGACCGGGACAGGGGGATTCGGGAAAAACTGTTTTTT. This sequence encodes CASSDRDRGIREKLFF. Full variable domain (remainder filled in from reference TRBV9 and TRBJ1-4): DSGVTQTPKHLITATGQRVTLRCSPRSGDLSVYWYQQSLDQGLQFLIQYYNGEERAKGNILERFSAQQFPDLHSELNLSSLELGDSALYFCASSDRDRGIREKLFFGSGTQLSVL.

This clone came up a few times. This chain joins TRBV18 and TRBJ1-2, with D possibly matching TRBD1 (5 bases). Per the germline V gene, CDR1 is KGHSH and CDR2 is LQKENI. The CDR3 loop spans 14 amino acids. V lost 3 bases and J 4 bases, leaving 12 bases between the germline ends. As DNA, the CDR3 is TGTGCCAGCTCACCCCCCGGCAGGGCCTATGGCTACACCTTC. Encoded protein: CASSPPGRAYGYTF.

The chain is built from TRBV21-1 and TRBJ1-2; the DNA was not compared with TRBD1, the D call given in the table. TRBV21-1 represents a pseudogene. The CDR3 has 16 amino acids. The DNA of the CDR3 is TGTGCCAGCAGCAAAATCCGACAGGAAGCTAACTATGGCTACACCTTC. Translating gives CASSKIRQEANYGYTF.

V and J are TRBV2 and TRBJ2-4; 9 bases are shared with TRBD1. Losses at the gene ends were 5 bases for V and 0 bases for J; bases not matched to a gene: 11. Germline V gene lookup returns CDR1 SNHLY and CDR2 FYNNEI. The CDR3 has 18 residues. Here the CDR3 reads CASSPGQGTLLAKNIQYF. The CDR3 nucleotides are TGTGCCAGCAGTCCGGGACAGGGAACATTACTAGCCAAAAACATTCAGTACTTC.

The rearrangement uses TRBV6-6 and TRBJ2-5; a weak D match, TRBD2 (6 bases). V was trimmed by 5 bases and J by 6 bases, leaving 19 bases between them. Germline CDR1 and CDR2: MNHNY and SVGAGI (reference sequence). The length of the CDR3 is 15 residues. CDR3 nucleotides: TGTGCCAGCAGTGGGAGCGGGCCCTTAGGCCAGACCCAGTACTTC. As protein: CASSGSGPLGQTQYF.

The gene calls are TRBV30 and TRBJ2-1, with D perhaps TRBD2 (5 bases). V was cut by 4 bases and J by 6 bases, with 13 bases left in between. Per germline, CDR1 GTSNPN and CDR2 SVGIG (reference sequence). This CDR3 contains 13 residues. The CDR3 is CAWTLVRGNEQFF. The CDR3 DNA reads TGTGCCTGGACCCTAGTTCGGGGCAATGAGCAGTTCTTC.

This clone showed up just once. The chain employs TRBV5-1 and TRBJ1-2, with D unresolved. V shed 0 bases and J shed 5 bases, with 5 bases lying between them. The CDR3 runs 12 residues. Germline V gene data show CDR1 as SGHRS and CDR2 as YFSETQ. In DNA form, the CDR3 reads TGCGCCAGCAGCTTGGCTTTTTATGGCTACACCTTC. Encoded protein: CASSLAFYGYTF. The complete variable domain, with remaining parts taken from reference TRBV5-1 and TRBJ1-2, reads KAGVTQTPRYLIKTRGQQVTLSCSPISGHRSVSWYQQTPGQGLQFLFEYFSETQRNKGNFPGRFSGRQFSNSRSEMNVSTLELGDSALYLCASSLAFYGYTFGSGTRLTVV.